What follows are 22 T cell receptor beta chains derived from one specimen sequenced in a study of blood T cell repertoires in COVID-19. Sequencing used immunoSEQ multiplex PCR; TCRdb keeps in-frame clones, though not all of them. The sample consists of roughly 260,000 clones, around 87% of them appearing once. Sequenced input: peripheral blood. The receptors derive from a woman aged 50 to 60 with acute or convalescent COVID-19.

In DNA, the CDR3 is TGTGCCAGCAGCCATTGGGACAGGGGAGGGGACGAGCAGTACTTC. This codes for CASSHWDRGGDEQYF. The V call is TRBV3-1 (or the pseudogene TRBV3-2), the J call TRBJ2-7, with 10 bases fitting TRBD1. Germline assignment: CDR1 LGHDT and CDR2 YNNKEL (reference sequence). The ends lost 3 bases at V and 5 bases at J; junction bases unmatched: 7. The CDR3 is 15 residues long.

The chain combines TRBV7-2 with TRBJ1-1, with 7 bases matching TRBD1. The CDR3 totals 15 residues. With 2 bases clipped from V and 2 bases from J, the junction kept 5 bases outside the gene matches. Looked up from germline, CDR1 is SGHTA and CDR2 is FQGNSA. The CDR3 DNA follows: TGTGCCAGCAGCTTATGGTACAGGGGTAACACTGAAGCTTTCTTT. Protein: CASSLWYRGNTEAFF.

The gene calls are TRBV12-5 and TRBJ2-1, with 10 bases aligning to TRBD2. With V trimmed by 3 bases and J by 9 bases, 8 bases remained unmatched. CDR1 is LGHNT and CDR2 is FRNRAP in the germline V gene. The CDR3 covers 15 residues. Here the CDR3 reads CASGLGLAGVPEQFF. The CDR3 DNA is TGTGCTAGTGGTTTAGGGCTAGCGGGAGTACCTGAGCAGTTCTTC.

The rearrangement links TRBV5-8 to TRBJ2-3; TRBD2 aligns across 10 bases. The junction had 7 bases not matched to a gene; V was cut back by 3 bases and J by 3 bases. The CDR3 covers 16 residues. Looked up from germline, CDR1 is SGHTS and CDR2 is YDEGEE. CDR3 residues: CASSWEGLASTDTQYF. CDR3 DNA: TGTGCCAGCAGCTGGGAGGGACTAGCGAGTACAGATACGCAGTATTTT.

This chain connects TRBV6-5 to TRBJ1-5; no reliable D call. This CDR3 is built from 14 residues. Deletions cut 6 bases from V and 2 bases from J, with 11 bases between. The germline V gene has CDR1 MNHEY and CDR2 SVGAGI. The CDR3 bases are TGTGCCAGCAGGACCGGGATTGGCAATCAGCCCCAGCATTTT. This translates into CASRTGIGNQPQHF.

The chain employs TRBV4-2 and TRBJ1-5; TRBD1 matches 7 bases. V gave up 4 bases and J gave up 1 base; unmatched junction bases: 4. The CDR3 covers 15 residues. CDR1 LGHNA and CDR2 YNFKEQ come from the germline V gene. The CDR3 DNA follows: TGTGCCAGCAGCCGAGAGACAGGGAGCAATCAGCCCCAGCATTTT. It is translated as CASSRETGSNQPQHF.

The V call is TRBV3-1 (or the pseudogene TRBV3-2), the J call TRBJ1-5, with 9 bases lining up with TRBD1. Trimming removed 4 bases from V and 5 bases from J; junction bases left unmatched: 6. The CDR3 runs to 15 residues. Germline CDR1 reads LGHDT; CDR2 reads YNNKEL (reference sequence). Here the CDR3 reads CASSLGTGKDQPQHF. The DNA of the CDR3 is TGTGCCAGCAGCCTTGGGACAGGGAAGGATCAGCCCCAGCATTTT.

V gene TRBV19 combines with J gene TRBJ2-1, with 10 bases identical to TRBD2. V was pared by 6 bases and J by 5 bases, with 7 bases of the junction left unmatched. This CDR3 is built from 15 residues. Germline V gene lookup returns CDR1 LNHDA and CDR2 SQIVND (reference sequence). The CDR3 here is CASRGISGRNNEQFF. The CDR3, as DNA: TGTGCCAGTAGGGGGATTAGCGGGAGGAACAATGAGCAGTTCTTC.

The chain combines TRBV5-8 with TRBJ2-5; 9 bases match TRBD1. The CDR3 is made up of 14 amino acids. CDR1 and CDR2 from the germline V gene are SGHTS and YDEGEE. The J segment lost 5 bases and the V segment lost 5 bases, leaving 7 bases of the junction unmatched. This CDR3 reads CASRRGTGTETQYF. DNA for the CDR3: TGTGCCAGCAGACGAGGGACAGGGACGGAGACCCAGTACTTC.

The gene calls are TRBV9 and TRBJ1-2; TRBD1 aligns across 7 bases. The trim removed 0 bases at V and 2 bases at J, leaving 4 bases unmatched. The CDR3 has 15 amino acids. The V gene's germline CDR1 is SGDLS and CDR2 YYNGEE. CDR3 loop: CASSVEVRGNYGYTF. CDR3 DNA sequence: TGTGCCAGCAGCGTAGAGGTCAGGGGGAACTATGGCTACACCTTC.

The chain links TRBV7-2 to TRBJ1-4, with TRBD1 as a possible D gene (5 bases). Germline lookup yields CDR1 SGHTA and CDR2 FQGNSA. Trimming shortened V by 5 bases and J by 7 bases, and 14 bases separated the two germline ends. This CDR3 has 14 amino acids. CDR3 sequence: CASSKDGGGEKLFF. The DNA of the CDR3 is TGTGCCAGCAGCAAAGACGGGGGAGGTGAAAAACTGTTTTTT.

This rearrangement joins TRBV9 to TRBJ1-5, with 10 nucleotides matching TRBD1. V was pared by 0 bases and J by 5 bases, with 2 bases of the junction left unmatched. In germline, CDR1 is SGDLS, CDR2 YYNGEE. CDR3 length equals 15 residues. CDR3 in amino acids: CASSVGQGAYQPQHF. CDR3 coding DNA: TGTGCCAGCAGCGTAGGACAGGGGGCATATCAGCCCCAGCATTTT.

The chain recombines TRBV6-2 or TRBV6-3 with TRBJ1-1; the D is unclear. Trimming left V 1 base short and J 2 bases short, with 5 bases between. CDR3 length: 13 amino acids. CDR1 is MNHEY, CDR2 SVGEGT, per germline. The CDR3 here is CASSYLLNTEAFF. CDR3 in DNA: TGTGCCAGCAGTTACTTATTAAACACTGAAGCTTTCTTT.

The chain recombines TRBV2 with TRBJ1-1, with a weak D call TRBD1 (6 bases). Trimming removed 7 bases at V and 1 base at J, with 16 bases between. CDR1 is SNHLY, CDR2 FYNNEI, per germline. This CDR3 is built from 15 residues. This chain's CDR3 is CASTPTQGQNTEAFF. The CDR3, as DNA: TGTGCCAGCACCCCTACACAGGGTCAGAACACTGAAGCTTTCTTT.

The J gene is TRBJ2-7, the V gene TRBV7-2; 9 bases line up with TRBD2. Germline CDR1 is SGHTA and CDR2 is FQGNSA. The CDR3 is made up of 15 amino acids. The ends lost 1 base at V and 3 bases at J; junction bases unmatched: 4. The DNA of the CDR3 is TGTGCCAGCAGCTTAGGGTCTAGCGGGATCTACGAGCAGTACTTC. Translating it yields CASSLGSSGIYEQYF.

This chain links TRBV7-7 with TRBJ2-5; D is perhaps TRBD1 (6 bases). The CDR3 is 12 residues long. From germline, CDR1 is SSHAT and CDR2 FNYEAQ (reference sequence). CDR3 protein: CASSGVRETQYF. CDR3 nucleotides: TGTGCTAGCTCAGGGGTTCGGGAGACCCAGTACTTC.

The chain is built from TRBV28 and TRBJ2-7, with a possible D match to TRBD2 (5 bases). Germline V gene lookup returns CDR1 MDHEN and CDR2 SYDVKM. This CDR3 region has 13 residues. V was clipped by 6 bases and J by 0 bases, with 9 bases between them. CDR3 coding DNA: TGTGCCAGCAGGCCTGGGAGCTCCTACGAGCAGTACTTC. This encodes CASRPGSSYEQYF. Full variable domain (missing parts from reference TRBV28 and TRBJ2-7): DVKVTQSSRYLVKRTGEKVFLECVQDMDHENMFWYRQDPGLGLRLIYFSYDVKMKEKGDIPEGYSVSREKKERFSLILESASTNQTSMYLCASRPGSSYEQYFGPGTRLTVT.

This chain links TRBV7-3 with TRBJ2-2; 9 bases line up with TRBD2. Looked up from germline, CDR1 is SGHTA and CDR2 is FQGTGA. The CDR3 totals 15 residues. Losses at the gene ends were 5 bases for V and 6 bases for J; bases not matched to a gene: 7. CDR3 bases: TGTGCCAGCAGCCCACAGCGGGAGGCCCCCGGGGAGCTGTTTTTT. It encodes CASSPQREAPGELFF.

The chain carries TRBV5-3 and TRBJ2-1; 8 nucleotides line up with TRBD2. TRBV5-3 is flagged as an ORF with uncertain function. The ends lost 4 bases at V and 9 bases at J; junction bases unmatched: 15. The CDR3 totals 16 residues. The CDR3 DNA sequence: TGTGCCAGAAGCCTCGGGACTAGAGAAGATGTGGGTGAGCAGTTCTTC. Amino acids: CARSLGTREDVGEQFF.

The chain uses TRBV6-2 or TRBV6-3 and TRBJ1-1, with no clear D. V lost 5 bases and J 9 bases, leaving 16 bases between the germline ends. The CDR3 length is 13 residues. Germline lookup yields CDR1 MNHEY and CDR2 SVGEGT. DNA of the CDR3: TGTGCCAGCAGTCCCAGGATGGTCGTCCAAGCTTTCTTT. Amino acid sequence: CASSPRMVVQAFF.

The chain employs TRBV13 and TRBJ2-2; 8 nucleotides agree with TRBD2. The germline V gene has CDR1 PRHDT and CDR2 FYEKMQ (reference sequence). The CDR3 covers 17 residues. Losses at the gene ends were 5 bases for V and 2 bases for J; bases not matched to a gene: 10. Here the CDR3 reads CASSRIAGYSNTGELFF. The DNA of the CDR3 is TGTGCCAGCAGCCGGATAGCGGGATATTCAAACACCGGGGAGCTGTTTTTT.

This sequence joins TRBV7-2 and TRBJ2-1, with 8 bases matching TRBD2. Losses at the gene ends were 3 bases for V and 2 bases for J; bases not matched to a gene: 6. Germline V gene data show CDR1 as SGHTA and CDR2 as FQGNSA. The length of the CDR3 is 16 residues. CDR3 amino acids: CASSFFGRGAYNEQFF. The DNA of the CDR3 is TGTGCCAGCAGCTTCTTCGGGAGGGGAGCCTACAATGAGCAGTTCTTC.